The 30 T cell receptor beta chains below come from one sample, sequenced in a study of shared clonotypes between healthy human individuals. Terminally differentiated effector memory CD45RA+ cells were excluded by CCR7 positive selection of CD45RO-negative cells. The method was immunoSEQ multiplex PCR; TCRdb's version includes in-frame clones alone and lacks a portion of them. The table lists about 2.1 million clones, roughly 95% of them singletons. Sequenced sample: naive CD8+ T cells from PBMCs. These receptors were taken from a man between 18 and 35 years old in good health. Some clones in this sample may be carry-over from other donors' samples.

The rearrangement joins TRBV27 to TRBJ1-4; 8 bases line up with TRBD1. The CDR3 is 15 residues long. With V trimmed by 6 bases and J by 3 bases, 6 bases remained unmatched. Germline lookup yields CDR1 MNHEY and CDR2 SMNVEV (reference sequence). CDR3 protein: CASRTTRGPNEKLFF. CDR3 coding DNA: TGTGCCAGCAGAACAACCAGGGGGCCTAATGAAAAACTGTTTTTT.

The gene calls are TRBV4-3 and TRBJ1-4; TRBD1 is a possible D gene (6 bases). V was cut by 0 bases and J by 8 bases, with 13 bases left in between. Per germline, CDR1 LGHNA and CDR2 YSLEER. The CDR3 covers 15 residues. Here the CDR3 reads CASSQDNREGEKLFF. DNA for the CDR3: TGCGCCAGCAGCCAAGATAACAGGGAGGGCGAAAAACTGTTTTTT.

The V gene is TRBV9, the J gene TRBJ2-2; TRBD2 might be the D (6 bases). CDR1 and CDR2 from the germline V gene are SGDLS and YYNGEE. V shed 2 bases and J shed 4 bases, with 21 bases lying between them. This CDR3 contains 18 residues. CDR3 loop: CASSVPLMAAGRTGELFF. CDR3 bases: TGTGCCAGCAGCGTGCCCCTTATGGCTGCGGGGCGCACCGGGGAGCTGTTTTTT.

V usage is TRBV7-9 and J usage is TRBJ2-5; TRBD2 aligns across 9 bases. Trimming took 4 bases from V and 0 from J; bases not matched to a gene: 3. From germline, CDR1 is SEHNR and CDR2 FQNEAQ (reference sequence). This CDR3 comprises 15 residues. DNA of the CDR3: TGTGCCAGCAGCTCTAGCGGGGACCACCAAGAGACCCAGTACTTC. Encoded protein: CASSSSGDHQETQYF.

This sequence joins TRBV28 and TRBJ1-1; tentative D call: TRBD1 (6 bases). Germline CDR1 reads MDHEN; CDR2 reads SYDVKM. The CDR3 is 15 residues long. Trimming left V 7 bases short and J 2 bases short, with 17 bases between. The CDR3 region is CASTLTGYGNTEAFF. In DNA, the CDR3 is TGTGCCAGCACCTTGACAGGTTATGGTAACACTGAAGCTTTCTTT.

This chain uses TRBV15 with TRBJ2-3, with 7 bases that match TRBD2. The CDR3 is made up of 23 amino acids. Germline V gives CDR1 LNHNV, CDR2 YYDKDF (reference sequence). The V and J ends lost 0 bases and 4 bases, in that order; junction bases with no gene match: 28. The CDR3: CATSRESTGLSAGVNPHPDTQYF. In nucleotides, the CDR3 is TGTGCCACCAGCAGAGAAAGTACGGGTTTAAGCGCGGGAGTGAACCCCCACCCAGATACGCAGTATTTT.

This rearrangement joins TRBV19 to TRBJ2-7; 8 bases fit TRBD1. CDR3 length: 15 residues. Germline V gene sequence: CDR1 LNHDA, CDR2 SQIVND (reference sequence). Losses at the gene ends were 5 bases for V and 0 bases for J; bases not matched to a gene: 6. The CDR3 DNA reads as TGTGCCAGTAGTGCGGGGACAGGAGTCTCCTACGAGCAGTACTTC. The encoded protein is CASSAGTGVSYEQYF.

The chain combines TRBV7-2 with TRBJ2-7; perhaps TRBD2 as D (5 bases). Trimming removed 4 bases at V and 1 base at J, with 14 bases between. Germline V gene data show CDR1 as SGHTA and CDR2 as FQGNSA. The CDR3 covers 15 residues. The CDR3, as DNA: TGTGCCAGCAGCTCAAGACCTGGACTTTCCTACGAGCAGTACTTC. Its translation: CASSSRPGLSYEQYF.

The chain carries TRBV27 and TRBJ2-7; TRBD1 agrees at 7 bases. The CDR3 is made up of 17 amino acids. Per the germline V gene, CDR1 is MNHEY and CDR2 is SMNVEV (reference sequence). Trimming at V came to 1 base and at J to 7 bases, leaving 16 bases not matched to a gene. The CDR3 loop reads CASSLLFGDRYYEEQYF. CDR3 DNA sequence: TGTGCCAGCAGTTTATTATTTGGGGACAGATACTACGAGGAGCAGTACTTC.

The chain joins TRBV5-1 to TRBJ1-2; 10 positions match TRBD1. Germline assignment: CDR1 SGHRS and CDR2 YFSETQ. After removal of 4 bases from V and 4 bases from J, the junction contained 10 bases not matched to a gene. The CDR3 has 16 amino acids. CDR3: CASSIGQGEVGYGYTF. In DNA form, the CDR3 reads TGCGCCAGCAGCATCGGACAGGGGGAAGTTGGCTATGGCTACACCTTC.

About this clone itself: Different DNA sequences within this sample yield the same CDR3. The chain carries TRBV4-1 and TRBJ2-7; 11 positions agree with TRBD2. This CDR3 has 13 residues. Unmatched junction bases numbered 2, after V lost 8 bases and J lost 2 bases. Germline CDR1 MGHRA, CDR2 YSYEKL. This CDR3 is CASGLAGTYEQYF. Written as DNA, the CDR3 is TGCGCCAGCGGACTAGCGGGCACCTACGAGCAGTACTTC.

J is TRBJ2-5 and V is TRBV29-1, with a possible D match to TRBD1 (6 bases). Germline V gene sequence: CDR1 SQVTM, CDR2 ANQGSEA. V was clipped by 3 bases and J by 2 bases, with 19 bases between them. The CDR3 consists of 16 residues. The CDR3 nucleotides read TGCAGCGTTGAGCAGAATAGCGTGGGGGCTCAAGAGACCCAGTACTTC. Protein product: CSVEQNSVGAQETQYF.

V usage is TRBV7-9 and J usage is TRBJ2-7; possible D gene TRBD1, 5 bases. The germline V and J ends were trimmed by 5 bases and 5 bases, with 10 bases remaining between them. The CDR3 runs to 12 residues. Germline V CDR1 and CDR2: SEHNR, FQNEAQ (reference sequence). This chain's CDR3 is CASSQGPHEQYF. CDR3 nucleotide sequence: TGTGCCAGCAGCCAGGGCCCCCACGAGCAGTACTTC.

This clone showed up just once. The chain carries TRBV7-9 and TRBJ2-7; D unresolved. V lost 1 base and J lost 3, with 10 bases in between. The CDR3 extends over 14 amino acids. Germline CDR1 and CDR2: SEHNR and FQNEAQ (reference sequence). This CDR3 is CASSLGVGYYEQYF. The CDR3 DNA is TGTGCCAGCAGCTTAGGGGTCGGATACTACGAGCAGTACTTC.

Only one count was recorded for this clone. The chain combines TRBV28 with TRBJ1-4; 10 nucleotides match TRBD1. This CDR3 is built from 17 residues. V trimming: 2 bases; J trimming: 6 bases; junction bases outside the gene matches: 9. The germline V gene encodes CDR1 MDHEN and CDR2 SYDVKM. The CDR3 sequence is CASSLEGQGSRDEKLFF. CDR3 sequence (DNA): TGTGCCAGCAGTTTAGAGGGACAGGGGTCGCGGGATGAAAAACTGTTTTTT.

This clone has more than one count but fewer than ten. The rearrangement links TRBV29-1 to TRBJ1-1; possible D gene TRBD1, 5 bases. The CDR3 is made up of 10 amino acids. V dropped 7 bases and J dropped 8 bases, with 11 bases sitting between them. Germline CDR1 reads SQVTM; CDR2 reads ANQGSEA. In DNA, the CDR3 is TGCAGCGGGAGGGACGCCGAAGCTTTCTTT. Protein sequence: CSGRDAEAFF. Together with reference TRBV29-1 and TRBJ1-1, the CDR3 gives the full variable domain: SAVISQKPSRDICQRGTSLTIQCQVDSQVTMMFWYRQQPGQSLTLIATANQGSEATYESGFVIDKFPISRPNLTFSTLTVSNMSPEDSSIYLCSGRDAEAFFGQGTRLTVV.

In its sample, this clone was seen once. Other DNA sequences within the sample encode an identical CDR3. This sequence joins TRBV28 and TRBJ2-7, with a weak D call TRBD1 (5 bases). The CDR3 loop spans 14 amino acids. Germline V gene data show CDR1 as MDHEN and CDR2 as SYDVKM. V was trimmed by 2 bases and J by 1 base, leaving 9 bases between them. This chain's CDR3 is CASSLQGRSYEQYF. CDR3 bases: TGTGCCAGCAGTTTACAGGGTAGGTCCTACGAGCAGTACTTC.

V usage is TRBV5-1 and J usage is TRBJ1-1; D ambiguous. The ends were cut back, 6 bases at V and 1 base at J, with 7 bases in the middle. This CDR3 comprises 12 residues. Germline V gives CDR1 SGHRS, CDR2 YFSETQ. The CDR3 DNA follows: TGCGCCAGCAAGTTAACGAACACTGAAGCTTTCTTT. Translation gives CASKLTNTEAFF.

The chain couples TRBV27 to TRBJ1-5, with D possibly being TRBD1 (6 bases). Germline V gives CDR1 MNHEY, CDR2 SMNVEV (reference sequence). The V end was cut by 3 bases, the J end by 4 bases, with 13 bases between. The CDR3 sequence is 15 residues long. This CDR3 is CASSLTDRLNQPQHF. The DNA of the CDR3 is TGTGCCAGCAGTTTGACCGACAGGCTAAATCAGCCCCAGCATTTT.

The rearrangement joins TRBV19 to TRBJ2-7; D possibly matches TRBD1 or TRBD2 (6 bases each). The germline gives CDR1 LNHDA, CDR2 SQIVND (reference sequence). V lost 10 bases to trimming and J lost 6 bases, with 16 bases between them. The CDR3 contains 12 residues. The CDR3 region is CAIQTRGGEQYF. In nucleotides, the CDR3 is TGTGCCATCCAAACCAGGGGAGGCGAGCAGTACTTC.

The gene calls are TRBV7-9 and TRBJ2-4; 9 bases agree with TRBD1. Germline V CDR1 and CDR2: SEHNR, FQNEAQ (reference sequence). This CDR3 spans 16 amino acids. V lost 4 bases and J lost 1; bases outside the gene matches: 5. The CDR3 spells CASSSYDRGAKNIQYF. The CDR3 DNA is TGTGCCAGCAGCTCGTATGACAGGGGGGCCAAAAACATTCAGTACTTC. Filled out from reference TRBV7-9 and TRBJ2-4, the complete variable domain reads DTGVSQNPRHKITKRGQNVTFRCDPISEHNRLYWYRQTLGQGPEFLTYFQNEAQLEKSRLLSDRFSAERPKGSFSTLEIQRTEQGDSAMYLCASSSYDRGAKNIQYFGAGTRLSVL.

This clone was found once. The chain links TRBV28 to TRBJ2-7; D is unclear. Germline CDR1 is MDHEN and CDR2 is SYDVKM. V was trimmed by 3 bases and J by 2 bases, leaving 17 bases between them. The CDR3 has 16 residues. CDR3 sequence reads: CASSFMSGITTYEQYF. CDR3 in DNA: TGTGCCAGCAGTTTTATGTCGGGTATAACTACCTACGAGCAGTACTTC.

In its sample, this clone was seen once. V usage is TRBV7-2 and J usage is TRBJ2-3; weak D call: TRBD2 (6 bases). CDR1 SGHTA and CDR2 FQGNSA come from the germline V gene. The CDR3 runs 15 residues. V dropped 5 bases and J dropped 2 bases, with 14 bases sitting between them. The CDR3 nucleotides are TGTGCCAGCAGCCCCCGGGACTCCCACACAGATACGCAGTATTTT. It yields the protein CASSPRDSHTDTQYF.

The chain joins TRBV27 to TRBJ1-4; no reliable D call. V lost 6 bases to trimming and J lost 8 bases, with 19 bases between them. CDR3 length: 15 amino acids. The germline V gene encodes CDR1 MNHEY and CDR2 SMNVEV (reference sequence). CDR3 sequence: CASRFLHSLGEKLFF. CDR3 DNA: TGTGCCAGCAGGTTTCTTCATTCCCTAGGGGAAAAACTGTTTTTT.

About this clone: Other DNA sequences in this specimen translate into the identical CDR3. The CDR3 is CASSYSGATEAFF. CDR3 coding DNA: TGTGCCAGCAGTTACTCGGGTGCTACTGAAGCTTTCTTT. This chain connects TRBV6-5 to TRBJ1-1; D is unresolved. This CDR3 contains 13 residues. Between the trimmed V and J ends, which lost 0 bases and 5 bases, there was a span of 7 bases. In germline, CDR1 is MNHEY, CDR2 SVGAGI.

CDR3 bases: TGTGCCAGCACCTGGGGGACTAGCACAGATACGCAGTATTTT. Translated, it gives CASTWGTSTDTQYF. The chain employs TRBV28 and TRBJ2-3; the D gene is possibly TRBD2 (6 bases). Trimming pared 7 bases from V and 0 bases from J, leaving 11 bases between. This CDR3 is built from 14 residues. Per germline, CDR1 MDHEN and CDR2 SYDVKM.

The genes are TRBV11-2 and TRBJ2-1; possible D gene TRBD2, 5 bases. With 5 bases removed from V and 0 bases from J, the gap between germline ends came to 14 bases. Germline CDR1 and CDR2: SGHAT and FQNNGV. This CDR3 has 16 residues. DNA for the CDR3: TGTGCCAGCAGCCCGAAAAGCGGAAACTCCTACAATGAGCAGTTCTTC. This sequence encodes CASSPKSGNSYNEQFF.

The chain combines TRBV2 with TRBJ2-7; no firm D call. Germline V gene lookup returns CDR1 SNHLY and CDR2 FYNNEI. The CDR3 loop spans 12 amino acids. V was trimmed by 8 bases and J by 3 bases, leaving 11 bases between them. This CDR3 is CASSRQIYEQYF. The CDR3 DNA reads TGTGCCAGCTCCAGGCAAATCTACGAGCAGTACTTC.

Concerning this clone: Other DNA sequences within the sample encode an identical CDR3. The V gene is TRBV27, the J gene TRBJ2-7; possible D gene TRBD2, 6 bases. The ends were cut back, 5 bases at V and 3 bases at J, with 11 bases in the middle. CDR1 and CDR2 from the germline V gene are MNHEY and SMNVEV (reference sequence). The CDR3 spans 13 residues. Written as DNA, the CDR3 is TGTGCCAGCAGTCTCGGGAGAAGCTACGAGCAGTACTTC. It encodes CASSLGRSYEQYF.

The chain couples TRBV7-9 to TRBJ2-7, with 7 bases aligning to TRBD1. The V gene end was trimmed by 5 bases and the J gene end by 5 bases; junction bases not matched to a gene: 12. The germline CDR1 and CDR2 sequences are SEHNR and FQNEAQ (reference sequence). The CDR3 totals 15 residues. The CDR3 sequence: CASSPVTGRLNEQYF. DNA for the CDR3: TGTGCCAGCAGCCCCGTGACAGGGCGGTTGAACGAGCAGTACTTC.